This is a list of T cell receptor beta chains from one sample in a study of neurological immune-mediated disorders. Using its own MiXCR run on the 5' RACE reads, TCRdb lists one record per CDR3 protein. Of around 61,000 distinct CDR3 sequences listed, about 5.2% were seen once; the top ten hold approximately 5.6%. The sequenced sample was PBMCs. These receptors all stem from a human donor with multiple sclerosis. The donor label of this sample is uncertain. CDR3s include the opening cysteine and the closing phenylalanine or tryptophan. The D gene is left open where the match is weak. Not every row has a clone size; where given, it reads once, few, many or a size class.

DNA	CDR3	V	J	size	D
TGCGCCAGCAGAGCCGGGACAGGTGCCTACGAGCAGTACTTC	CASRAGTGAYEQYF	TRBV5-1	TRBJ2-7	many	TRBD1
TGTGCCAGCAGCCGAAACCCCGGGGCCAACGTCCTGACTTTC	CASSRNPGANVLTF	TRBV12-3/TRBV12-4	TRBJ2-6	many	.
TGTGCCAGCAGCTGGACAGGAGGAAAAGATACGCAGTATTTT	CASSWTGGKDTQYF	TRBV5-4	TRBJ2-3	many	TRBD1
TGCAGTGCTAGAGATGGGAGGGCTCCAAGCAATCAGCCCCAGCATTTT	CSARDGRAPSNQPQHF	TRBV20-1	TRBJ1-5	many	.
TGTGCCAGTAGTTCTAGCTCAGCACAGGGTGTGTCTGAAGCTTTCTTT	CASSSSSAQGVSEAFF	TRBV19	TRBJ1-1	many	.
TGTGCCAGCAGTACCTGGGGCGCGGGGGGCGCAGATACGCAGTATTTT	CASSTWGAGGADTQYF	TRBV12-3/TRBV12-4	TRBJ2-3	few	TRBD2
TGTGCAACAACCCGTTCGTTTAATGAAAAACTGTTTTTT	CATTRSFNEKLFF	TRBV5-8	TRBJ1-4	many	.
TGCGCCAGCAGCTTGGACAGAGACACTGAAGCTTTCTTT	CASSLDRDTEAFF	TRBV5-1	TRBJ1-1	many	.
TGCAGTGCCAAGGTGTTTGTCGGGGGTGGAGATACGCAGTATTTT	CSAKVFVGGGDTQYF	TRBV20-1	TRBJ2-3	many	.
TGTGCCAGCTCTTGGGGGGCAGGGTTAAATCAGCCCCAGCATTTT	CASSWGAGLNQPQHF	TRBV18	TRBJ1-5	many	.
TGTGCCAGTACCTCGCATGGGAACACTGAAGCTTTCTTT	CASTSHGNTEAFF	TRBV5-5	TRBJ1-1	many	.
TGTGCCAGCAGCCAAGATCTTGGGGATTCGTACGAGCAGTACTTC	CASSQDLGDSYEQYF	TRBV3-1	TRBJ2-7	many	.
TGTGCCAGCAGTGGGACAGGCACTGAAGCTTTCTTT	CASSGTGTEAFF	TRBV2	TRBJ1-1	many	TRBD1
TGTGCCACCAGCAGGGACGTCGGATTTGGCTACACCTTC	CATSRDVGFGYTF	TRBV15	TRBJ1-2	many	.
.	CASSFYICSARGGLSWTEAFF	TRBV7-2	TRBJ1-1	.	.
TGCAGTGCGAGGGGCGAGGGAATACAGCCCCAGCATTTT	CSARGEGIQPQHF	TRBV20-1	TRBJ1-5	many	.
TGTGCCAGCAGCTTATGGGCCATCTCCTACAATGAGCAGTTCTTC	CASSLWAISYNEQFF	TRBV7-2	TRBJ2-1	many	.
TGTGCCAGCAGTTTAGGTACTGCAACTAATGAAAAACTGTTTTTT	CASSLGTATNEKLFF	TRBV12-3/TRBV12-4	TRBJ1-4	many	.
TGCGCCAGCGGGAAGGGGGCAGGATCCTACGAGCAGTACTTC	CASGKGAGSYEQYF	TRBV5-1	TRBJ2-7	many	TRBD1
TGCGCCAGCAGCTTGGCCGGAGGGTTGAATGAGCAGTTCTTC	CASSLAGGLNEQFF	TRBV5-1	TRBJ2-1	many	.
TGTGCCAGCAGCCCCGACACGAGCTCCTACAATGAGCAGTTCTTC	CASSPDTSSYNEQFF	TRBV11-2	TRBJ2-1	many	.
TGTGCCAGCAGCTTAAGATTGAACAGTCGAGAAAAACTGTTTTTT	CASSLRLNSREKLFF	TRBV11-2	TRBJ1-4	many	.
TGCGCCAGCAGCCGGACCAGGGTTGGCTACACCTTC	CASSRTRVGYTF	TRBV5-1	TRBJ1-2	many	.
TGCAGTGCTAGAGATCAATCCAGGGACCCCTTAGGGCAGTACTTC	CSARDQSRDPLGQYF	TRBV20-1	TRBJ2-7	many	.
TGTGCCAGCAGACAAGAAGGGCAGGCCCAGCATTTT	CASRQEGQAQHF	TRBV6-5	TRBJ1-5	many	.
TGCAGTGCCGCGGGGGGGAGTTACAATGAGCAGTTCTTC	CSAAGGSYNEQFF	TRBV20-1	TRBJ2-1	many	TRBD2
TGTGCCAGCAGTTTAAGGGTCGGGGGGCCTGGCACAGATACGCAGTATTTT	CASSLRVGGPGTDTQYF	TRBV12-3/TRBV12-4	TRBJ2-3	few	.